This TCR beta chain is drawn from a study of identifying expanded T cells in peripheral blood. V shed 3 bases and J 2 bases; nucleotides not matched to a gene: 7. Germline CDR1 reads MDHEN; CDR2 reads SYDVKM. The CDR3 loop spans 16 amino acids. Study outcomes and limitations: Across healthy donors, higher total template counts meant significantly greater two-week count variance. Differentially abundant clones: roughly 1.2 between replicates, about 15 at approximately 14 days, roughly 18 at four.

TCRdb's copy holds only in-frame clones and misses some; the assay was immunoSEQ multiplex PCR. The sample includes approximately 79,000 clones, about 90% of them seen just once. In the case of this clone: What it binds is not known.

During the collection period, no donor immune events like infections were recorded. The sequenced material came from blood. The TCR was taken from a person aged 18 to 75 in good health. The chain employs TRBV28 and TRBJ1-5; the match to TRBD1 covers 7 bases. The chain's CDR3 is CASSFVSQGGNQPQHF. Written as DNA, the CDR3 is TGTGCCAGCAGTTTCGTATCCCAGGGGGGCAATCAGCCCCAGCATTTT.